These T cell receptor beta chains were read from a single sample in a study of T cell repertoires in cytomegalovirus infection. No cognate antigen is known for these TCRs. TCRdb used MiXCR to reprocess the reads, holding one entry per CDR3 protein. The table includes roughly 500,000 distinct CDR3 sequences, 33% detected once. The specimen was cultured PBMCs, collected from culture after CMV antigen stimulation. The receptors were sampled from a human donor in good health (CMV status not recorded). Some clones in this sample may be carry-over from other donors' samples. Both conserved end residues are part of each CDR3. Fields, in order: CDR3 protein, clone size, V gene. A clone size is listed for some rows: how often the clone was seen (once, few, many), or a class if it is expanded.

cdr3_aa: CASSLETLSTEAFF; clone_size: NA; v_call: TRBV5-1
cdr3_aa: CAWTLTGTGGQPQHF; clone_size: NA; v_call: TRBV30
cdr3_aa: CASSLGRLAGADTQYF; clone_size: few; v_call: TRBV7-2
cdr3_aa: CASSLNQGAFF; clone_size: NA; v_call: TRBV7-9
cdr3_aa: CASSYGTVPIETQYF; clone_size: NA; v_call: TRBV6-2/TRBV6-3
cdr3_aa: CASSRSVYEQYF; clone_size: few; v_call: TRBV7-2
cdr3_aa: CASRAPGISTDTQYF; clone_size: once; v_call: TRBV12-3/TRBV12-4
cdr3_aa: CASSYNPGTAQETQYF; clone_size: many; v_call: TRBV7-2
cdr3_aa: CASSVDRFTGELFF; clone_size: NA; v_call: TRBV19
cdr3_aa: CAARGGLNTEAFF; clone_size: NA; v_call: TRBV19
cdr3_aa: CASSFTNTGELFF; clone_size: many; v_call: TRBV7-2
cdr3_aa: CASSLAGHTEAFF; clone_size: NA; v_call: TRBV7-2
cdr3_aa: CASSVSGNLNTGELFF; clone_size: NA; v_call: TRBV2
cdr3_aa: CASIKRGLRNTEAFF; clone_size: few; v_call: TRBV6-1
cdr3_aa: CASSFSPSAANYGYTF; clone_size: many; v_call: TRBV12-3/TRBV12-4
cdr3_aa: CASSLEGGIGYTF; clone_size: NA; v_call: TRBV12-3/TRBV12-4
cdr3_aa: CASSLHSGRGTGELFF; clone_size: NA; v_call: TRBV12-3/TRBV12-4
cdr3_aa: CASSSTRGGQYF; clone_size: NA; v_call: TRBV27
cdr3_aa: CASSQGVSYNSPLHF; clone_size: NA; v_call: TRBV7-6
cdr3_aa: CASSPLSGLAGGPGELFF; clone_size: NA; v_call: TRBV28
cdr3_aa: CASSVMAGGTGELFF; clone_size: NA; v_call: TRBV3-1
cdr3_aa: CATGGQGNSPLHF; clone_size: NA; v_call: TRBV2
cdr3_aa: CSASQGIGELFF; clone_size: NA; v_call: TRBV20-1
cdr3_aa: CASSFQGAAGEQYF; clone_size: NA; v_call: TRBV11-2